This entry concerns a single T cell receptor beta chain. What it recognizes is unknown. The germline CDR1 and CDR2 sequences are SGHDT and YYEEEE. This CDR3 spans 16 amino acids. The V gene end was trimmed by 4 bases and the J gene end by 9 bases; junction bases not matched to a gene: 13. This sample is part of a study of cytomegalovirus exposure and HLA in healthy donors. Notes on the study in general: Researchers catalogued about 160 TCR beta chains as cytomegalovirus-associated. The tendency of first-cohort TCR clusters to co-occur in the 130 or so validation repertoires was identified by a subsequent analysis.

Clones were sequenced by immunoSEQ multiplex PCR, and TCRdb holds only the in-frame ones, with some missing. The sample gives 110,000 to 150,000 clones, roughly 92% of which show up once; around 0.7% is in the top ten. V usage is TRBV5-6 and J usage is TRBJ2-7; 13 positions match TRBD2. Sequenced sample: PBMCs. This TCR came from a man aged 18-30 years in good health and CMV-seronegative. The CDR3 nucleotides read TGTGCCAGCAGCCTTGGACTAGCGGGGGCTTTAAGGGCGCAGTACGTC. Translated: CASSLGLAGALRAQYV.